Below are 32 T cell receptor beta chains sequenced from a single sample in a study of blood T cell repertoires in COVID-19. The data were produced by immunoSEQ multiplex PCR, yet TCRdb's version contains in-frame clones alone and is incomplete. The sample has some 97,000 clones, 85% seen once. Specimen: peripheral blood. The receptors stem from a human donor in a cohort sampled during active COVID-19.

With regard to this clone: The same CDR3 is also encoded by other DNA sequences in this sample. This chain links TRBV18 with TRBJ2-7; TRBD1 might be the D (6 bases). V was trimmed by 3 bases and J by 2 bases, leaving 8 bases between them. CDR1 KGHSH and CDR2 LQKENI come from the germline V gene. CDR3 length: 13 residues. CDR3 sequence: CASSPAGAYEQYF. The CDR3 DNA reads as TGTGCCAGCTCACCGGCAGGGGCCTACGAGCAGTACTTC.

The table lists this clone with a few counts. J is TRBJ2-5 and V is TRBV25-1; 9 positions match TRBD1. The junction had 7 bases not matched to a gene; V was cut back by 6 bases and J by 5 bases. Germline CDR1 reads MGHDK; CDR2 reads SYGVNS. This CDR3 has 14 amino acids. CDR3 sequence (DNA): TGTGCCAGCAGATCTACAGGGGGCGCGGAGACCCAGTACTTC. Translating gives CASRSTGGAETQYF.

The gene calls are TRBV13 and TRBJ1-2, with a tentative D call TRBD1 (6 bases). The CDR3 covers 15 residues. Germline CDR1 PRHDT, CDR2 FYEKMQ (reference sequence). Trimming took 4 bases from V and 0 from J, leaving 12 bases between them. The CDR3, as DNA: TGTGCCAGCAGCTATAGCGGGGGCTCTAACTATGGCTACACCTTC. Amino acids: CASSYSGGSNYGYTF.

For the CDR3, the DNA is TGCGCCAGCAGCTTGGGCGGGGGGGCCTTCGGAGAGACCCAGTACTTC. It is translated as CASSLGGGAFGETQYF. The chain carries TRBV5-1 and TRBJ2-5, with 9 bases identical to TRBD2. Germline lookup yields CDR1 SGHRS and CDR2 YFSETQ. After removal of 0 bases from V and 4 bases from J, the junction contained 7 bases not matched to a gene. The CDR3 has 16 residues. Complete variable domain (other parts from reference TRBV5-1 and TRBJ2-5): KAGVTQTPRYLIKTRGQQVTLSCSPISGHRSVSWYQQTPGQGLQFLFEYFSETQRNKGNFPGRFSGRQFSNSRSEMNVSTLELGDSALYLCASSLGGGAFGETQYFGPGTRLLVL.

This chain uses TRBV2 with TRBJ2-7; D perhaps matches TRBD1 (6 bases). V was pared by 3 bases and J by 5 bases, with 14 bases between. CDR1 and CDR2 from the germline V gene are SNHLY and FYNNEI. This CDR3 spans 14 amino acids. CDR3 sequence: CASSESWTADEQYF. CDR3 coding DNA: TGTGCCAGCAGTGAGTCCTGGACAGCGGACGAGCAGTACTTC.

This CDR3 is CASSQGIEGRYGYTF. As DNA, the CDR3 is TGCGCCAGCAGCCAAGGGATCGAGGGCCGCTATGGCTACACCTTC. The chain links TRBV4-1 to TRBJ1-2; D is unclear. Germline CDR1 and CDR2: MGHRA and YSYEKL. This CDR3 comprises 15 residues. Trimming removed 1 base from V and 4 bases from J, with 13 bases in between.

This clone came up once. The chain recombines TRBV5-5 with TRBJ2-7, with TRBD1 matching 8 bases. Germline assignment: CDR1 SGHKS and CDR2 YYEKEE (reference sequence). Trimming took 4 bases from V and 1 from J; bases not matched to a gene: 7. This CDR3 has 15 residues. The CDR3: CASSRDRLPSYEQYF. The CDR3 DNA follows: TGTGCCAGCAGCCGGGACAGGCTGCCTTCCTACGAGCAGTACTTC.

The V call is TRBV18, the J call TRBJ2-3; D call uncertain. V was trimmed by 2 bases and J by 2 bases, leaving 11 bases between them. This CDR3 spans 15 amino acids. CDR1 and CDR2 (germline): KGHSH, LQKENI. The CDR3 region has the DNA TGTGCCAGCTCACCAGTAGTAGCATCCACAGATACGCAGTATTTT. Its protein product is CASSPVVASTDTQYF.

The rearrangement uses TRBV15 and TRBJ2-1; 11 nucleotides align to TRBD2. This CDR3 comprises 15 residues. J lost 6 bases, V lost 1 base, and 2 bases had no gene match. The germline gives CDR1 LNHNV, CDR2 YYDKDF (reference sequence). CDR3 nucleotides: TGTGCCACCAGCAGAGGGGGACTAGCGGCCAATGAGCAGTTCTTC. Translated: CATSRGGLAANEQFF.

The rearrangement joins TRBV10-3 to TRBJ1-2; 10 nucleotides agree with TRBD1. Losses at the gene ends were 0 bases for V and 8 bases for J; bases not matched to a gene: 12. This CDR3 comprises 17 residues. Germline V CDR1 and CDR2: ENHRY, SYGVKD. The CDR3 nucleotides read TGTGCCATCAGTGAGTCCCCGTCGGGACAGGGGTCGTCAGGCTACACCTTC. Translation: CAISESPSGQGSSGYTF.

V gene TRBV29-1 combines with J gene TRBJ2-1; 8 nucleotides align to TRBD2. The CDR3 has 19 residues. Trimming cost V 4 bases and J 6 bases; bases outside gene matches: 23. CDR1 SQVTM and CDR2 ANQGSEA come from the germline V gene. In DNA, the CDR3 is TGCAGCGTTGGGAGGGGTGGGCTAGCGGGCCACCGGGACGTCAATGAGCAGTTCTTC. It yields the protein CSVGRGGLAGHRDVNEQFF.

The chain couples TRBV10-2 to TRBJ2-3, with 7 bases aligning to TRBD1. Germline-derived CDR1 and CDR2 are WSHSY and SAAADI. The CDR3 has 15 residues. With V trimmed by 6 bases and J by 0 bases, 6 bases remained unmatched. CDR3: CASRSGQASTDTQYF. CDR3 in DNA: TGCGCCAGCAGATCAGGACAGGCCAGCACAGATACGCAGTATTTT.

This clone has just one count. The chain joins TRBV11-2 to TRBJ2-1; 8 nucleotides line up with TRBD1. CDR1 and CDR2 (germline): SGHAT, FQNNGV. J lost 6 bases, V lost 1 base, and 5 bases had no gene match. There are 15 residues in the CDR3. The CDR3 bases are TGTGCCAGCAGCTTAGTCAGGGGGCTTATCAATGAGCAGTTCTTC. Encoded protein: CASSLVRGLINEQFF.

In this sample, this clone turned up a few times. The V call is TRBV2, the J call TRBJ2-3, with D maybe TRBD1 (5 bases). The CDR3 is made up of 14 amino acids. Per germline, CDR1 SNHLY and CDR2 FYNNEI. Deletions cut 8 bases from V and 2 bases from J, with 14 bases between. The CDR3 region is CASGLRALTDTQYF. Here the CDR3 DNA reads TGTGCCAGCGGCCTCAGGGCGCTCACAGATACGCAGTATTTT.

The chain employs TRBV15 and TRBJ2-7, with 7 bases lining up with TRBD1. The CDR3 covers 14 residues. The germline V gene has CDR1 LNHNV and CDR2 YYDKDF (reference sequence). V lost 5 bases and J lost 1; bases outside the gene matches: 5. CDR3 DNA: TGTGCCACCAGCCCCCGGGACAGATCCTACGAGCAGTACTTC. It encodes CATSPRDRSYEQYF.

The chain is built from TRBV19 and TRBJ1-5; TRBD1 is a possible D gene (6 bases). The V gene lost 9 bases and the J gene lost 2 bases, with 14 bases spanning the gap. The CDR3 contains 14 residues. Germline V gene lookup returns CDR1 LNHDA and CDR2 SQIVND (reference sequence). The chain's CDR3 is CASSTHRGNQPQHF. The DNA for the CDR3 is TGTGCCAGCTCCACTCACAGGGGCAATCAGCCCCAGCATTTT. Full variable domain (remainder filled in from reference TRBV19 and TRBJ1-5): DGGITQSPKYLFRKEGQNVTLSCEQNLNHDAMYWYRQDPGQGLRLIYYSQIVNDFQKGDIAEGYSVSREKKESFPLTVTSAQKNPTAFYLCASSTHRGNQPQHFGDGTRLSIL.

V is TRBV5-6 and J is TRBJ1-6; weak D call: TRBD1 (5 bases). Germline loops: CDR1 SGHDT, CDR2 YYEEEE. This CDR3 is 15 amino acids long. V was clipped by 1 base and J by 6 bases, with 11 bases between them. The CDR3 protein is CASSLRQGLNSPLHF. The CDR3 bases are TGTGCCAGCAGCTTGAGGCAGGGTCTTAATTCACCCCTCCACTTT.

This rearrangement joins TRBV11-3 to TRBJ1-1; possible D gene TRBD1, 5 bases. The V end was cut by 5 bases, the J end by 4 bases, with 14 bases between. The CDR3 is 14 residues long. CDR1 and CDR2 from the germline V gene are SGHNT and YENEEA. CDR3 loop: CASSLDGGSTEAFF. As DNA, the CDR3 is TGTGCCAGCAGCCTTGACGGGGGGAGCACTGAAGCTTTCTTT. The complete variable domain, with remaining parts taken from reference TRBV11-3 and TRBJ1-1, reads EAGVVQSPRYKIIEKKQPVAFWCNPISGHNTLYWYLQNLGQGPELLIRYENEEAVDDSQLPKDRFSAERLKGVDSTLKIQPAELGDSAVYLCASSLDGGSTEAFFGQGTRLTVV.

The chain combines TRBV5-5 with TRBJ1-1; the D gene is possibly TRBD1 (5 bases). The CDR3 has 13 residues. V was trimmed by 1 base and J by 3 bases, leaving 7 bases between them. CDR1 SGHKS and CDR2 YYEKEE come from the germline V gene (reference sequence). The DNA of the CDR3 is TGTGCCAGCAGCTTGTCGGGGGACACTGAAGCTTTCTTT. Translated: CASSLSGDTEAFF.

The chain joins TRBV19 to TRBJ2-2, with D maybe TRBD1 (6 bases). There are 16 residues in the CDR3. Germline lookup yields CDR1 LNHDA and CDR2 SQIVND (reference sequence). V lost 6 bases, J lost 4 bases, and 18 bases lay in between. The CDR3 is CASRQGRGAVTGELFF. The DNA for the CDR3 is TGTGCCAGTAGGCAGGGGAGAGGGGCGGTCACCGGGGAGCTGTTTTTT.

V gene TRBV5-1 combines with J gene TRBJ2-7, with 12 bases lining up with TRBD2. The trim removed 2 bases at V and 6 bases at J, leaving 6 bases unmatched. The length of the CDR3 is 15 residues. Per germline, CDR1 SGHRS and CDR2 YFSETQ. CDR3 region: CASSFRTSGTREQYF. CDR3 in DNA: TGCGCCAGCAGCTTCAGGACTAGCGGGACCCGCGAGCAGTACTTC.

The chain employs TRBV6-6 and TRBJ2-7, with TRBD2 identical over 11 bases. Germline V gene sequence: CDR1 MNHNY, CDR2 SVGAGI (reference sequence). The CDR3 sequence is 16 residues long. The V and J ends lost 2 bases and 2 bases, in that order; junction bases with no gene match: 5. This CDR3 is CASSYLATSGTYEQYF. In DNA, the CDR3 is TGTGCCAGCAGTTACCTGGCGACTAGCGGGACCTACGAGCAGTACTTC.

The V and J genes are TRBV5-1 and TRBJ1-6, with D perhaps matching TRBD1 (6 bases). The germline CDR1 and CDR2 sequences are SGHRS and YFSETQ. This CDR3 spans 14 amino acids. Trimming pared 4 bases from V and 7 bases from J, leaving 12 bases between. The CDR3 protein is CASSQRQANSPLHF. In DNA form, the CDR3 reads TGCGCCAGCAGCCAACGACAGGCCAATTCACCCCTCCACTTT. Using reference TRBV5-1 and TRBJ1-6 for the parts outside the CDR3, the full variable domain is KAGVTQTPRYLIKTRGQQVTLSCSPISGHRSVSWYQQTPGQGLQFLFEYFSETQRNKGNFPGRFSGRQFSNSRSEMNVSTLELGDSALYLCASSQRQANSPLHFGNGTRLTVT.

This chain joins TRBV7-9 and TRBJ2-1; 12 bases are a match to TRBD2. Germline CDR1 and CDR2: SEHNR and FQNEAQ (reference sequence). This CDR3 has 15 residues. The V gene end was trimmed by 5 bases and the J gene end by 4 bases; junction bases not matched to a gene: 3. CDR3 region: CASSPGLAGYNEQFF. CDR3 DNA: TGTGCCAGCAGCCCTGGACTAGCGGGATACAATGAGCAGTTCTTC.

V usage is TRBV5-6 and J usage is TRBJ2-1, with 9 nucleotides matching TRBD2. Germline loops: CDR1 SGHDT, CDR2 YYEEEE. Germline trimming cut 3 bases from V and 7 bases from J; bases unmatched to any gene: 11. The CDR3 sequence is 16 residues long. The CDR3 spells CASSYPGSSGRNEQFF. The CDR3 DNA sequence: TGTGCCAGCAGCTATCCGGGAAGTAGCGGGAGAAATGAGCAGTTCTTC.

The CDR3 region is CASSRLRESNTEAFF. CDR3 sequence (DNA): TGTGCCAGCTCACGACTCCGGGAATCGAACACTGAAGCTTTCTTT. The V call is TRBV18, the J call TRBJ1-1; D gene ambiguous. V was cut by 4 bases and J by 1 base, with 13 bases left in between. This CDR3 spans 15 amino acids. Germline-derived CDR1 and CDR2 are KGHSH and LQKENI.

This chain links TRBV28 with TRBJ1-2, with D perhaps matching TRBD1 (6 bases). Trimming removed 2 bases at V and 8 bases at J, with 21 bases between. The CDR3 length is 16 residues. Germline values: CDR1 MDHEN, CDR2 SYDVKM. CDR3 sequence (DNA): TGTGCCAGCAGTTTAGAAACAGGGTTTGGGCGATGGGGCTACACCTTC. Protein product: CASSLETGFGRWGYTF.

The chain joins TRBV5-6 to TRBJ1-6; D gene uncertain. The length of the CDR3 is 13 residues. V lost 1 base to trimming and J lost 7 bases, with 6 bases between them. CDR1 and CDR2 (germline): SGHDT, YYEEEE. CDR3 DNA: TGTGCCAGCAGCTTGCTCAGAAATTCACCCCTCCACTTT. As protein: CASSLLRNSPLHF.

The V and J genes are TRBV7-8 and TRBJ2-5; 7 nucleotides line up with TRBD2. V gave up 2 bases and J gave up 1 base; unmatched junction bases: 10. The CDR3 is 17 residues long. Per germline, CDR1 SGHVS and CDR2 FQNEAQ. The CDR3 region is CASSLLLGGSLQETQYF. In nucleotides, the CDR3 is TGTGCCAGCAGCTTATTGCTTGGCGGGAGCCTCCAAGAGACCCAGTACTTC.

The chain combines TRBV19 with TRBJ1-5, with 8 bases matching TRBD1. Germline CDR1 and CDR2: LNHDA and SQIVND (reference sequence). The CDR3 loop spans 14 amino acids. J lost 7 bases, V lost 5 bases, and 7 bases had no gene match. CDR3 coding DNA: TGTGCCAGTAGTCCTGGGACAGGATTCCAGCCCCAGCATTTT. Translation gives CASSPGTGFQPQHF.

The CDR3 reads CASRPVISSYNEQFF. CDR3 in DNA: TGTGCCAGCAGGCCGGTAATTAGCTCCTACAATGAGCAGTTCTTC. The rearrangement joins TRBV6-5 to TRBJ2-1; no reliable D call. The CDR3 consists of 15 residues. V gave up 6 bases and J gave up 0 bases, with 12 bases separating them. Per the germline V gene, CDR1 is MNHEY and CDR2 is SVGAGI.

This chain links TRBV2 with TRBJ1-5, with TRBD1 matching over 10 bases. V lost 7 bases and J lost 7; bases outside the gene matches: 10. The CDR3 loop spans 15 amino acids. Per germline, CDR1 SNHLY and CDR2 FYNNEI. The CDR3 DNA reads as TGTGCCAGCAATTATGGGACAGGGGATGGCCAGCCCCAGCATTTT. Protein product: CASNYGTGDGQPQHF. Together with reference TRBV2 and TRBJ1-5, the CDR3 gives the full variable domain: EPEVTQTPSHQVTQMGQEVILRCVPISNHLYFYWYRQILGQKVEFLVSFYNNEISEKSEIFDDQFSVERPDGSNFTLKIRSTKLEDSAMYFCASNYGTGDGQPQHFGDGTRLSIL.